Following are 3 T cell receptor beta chains from one sample sequenced in a study of OX40 agonist ivuxolimab in advanced cancers. Data came from immunoSEQ multiplex PCR; TCRdb stores just in-frame clones and leaves some out. The table lists about 25,000 clones, about 81% of them singletons. Material: CD4+ or CD8+ T cells sorted from blood, obtained in a trial of the OX40 agonist ivuxolimab. The receptors stem from an adult with an advanced solid tumor such as melanoma, head and neck, liver or kidney cancer.

This clone was counted once. The chain uses TRBV4-1 and TRBJ2-1, with 12 positions matching TRBD2. This CDR3 comprises 15 residues. Trimming cost V 5 bases and J 8 bases; bases outside gene matches: 7. CDR1 and CDR2 (germline): MGHRA, YSYEKL. The CDR3, as DNA: TGCGCCAGCAGCTACTCGACTAGCGGGGGCTATGAGCAGTTCTTC. Translating gives CASSYSTSGGYEQFF.

The CDR3 DNA follows: TGTGCCAGCAGTTACTCGACAGGGGCGATCACTGAAGCTTTCTTT. It is translated as CASSYSTGAITEAFF. The rearrangement links TRBV6-5 to TRBJ1-1; 8 nucleotides agree with TRBD1. V trimming: 0 bases; J trimming: 4 bases; junction bases outside the gene matches: 4. Germline CDR1 is MNHEY and CDR2 is SVGAGI. The CDR3 contains 15 residues.

This clone has more than one count but fewer than ten. The V call is TRBV30, the J call TRBJ1-5; D is unresolved. Looked up from germline, CDR1 is GTSNPN and CDR2 is SVGIG (reference sequence). V lost 0 bases to trimming and J lost 3 bases, with 9 bases between them. CDR3 length: 14 amino acids. CDR3 region: CAWSVRTPNQPQHF. CDR3 nucleotides: TGTGCCTGGAGTGTCCGGACCCCCAATCAGCCCCAGCATTTT. Complete variable domain (other parts from reference TRBV30 and TRBJ1-5): SQTIHQWPATLVQPVGSPLSLECTVEGTSNPNLYWYRQAAGRGLQLLFYSVGIGQISSEVPQNLSASRPQDRQFILSSKKLLLSDSGFYLCAWSVRTPNQPQHFGDGTRLSIL.